Presented here are 21 T cell receptor beta chains from one specimen sequenced in a study of blood T cell repertoires in COVID-19 (dated by TCRdb to the early 2020s). Library prep was done by the immunoSEQ multiplex PCR assay. TCRdb stores this immuneACCESS table with in-frame sequences only. Part of the clones is absent; in the studies checked, under half of the shortfall reflects unresolved V genes, and no reason is known for the rest. The sample table shows under 95,000 clones, and around 90% are seen once. The ten largest clones take up roughly 5.5% of the sample. The sequencing input was peripheral blood. These receptors were collected from a human donor in a cohort sampled during active COVID-19.

The chain links TRBV18 to TRBJ2-3; D gene ambiguous. Germline V gene lookup returns CDR1 KGHSH and CDR2 LQKENI. This CDR3 has 15 amino acids. V was shortened by 2 bases and J by 0 bases, with 9 bases between the two germline ends. Here the CDR3 DNA reads TGTGCCAGCTCACCAATGGTACGGAGCACAGATACGCAGTATTTT. It codes for CASSPMVRSTDTQYF.

The rearrangement uses TRBV3-1 (or the pseudogene TRBV3-2) and TRBJ2-5; D is possibly TRBD2 (5 bases). CDR1 is LGHDT and CDR2 is YNNKEL in the germline V gene (reference sequence). This CDR3 comprises 18 residues. V gave up 0 bases and J gave up 4 bases, with 21 bases separating them. In DNA, the CDR3 is TGTGCCAGCAGCCAAGATAGGAGCGGTCTAGGCTGGCGAGAGACCCAGTACTTC. Protein: CASSQDRSGLGWRETQYF.

The chain couples TRBV6-6 to TRBJ2-7; 8 bases fit TRBD1. The CDR3 has 14 residues. The germline V gene has CDR1 MNHNY and CDR2 SVGAGI (reference sequence). V was clipped by 5 bases and J by 6 bases; unmatched bases: 9. The CDR3 DNA is TGTGCCAGCAGTAACCGACAGGGGCAGGGCGAGCAGTACTTC. Its translation is CASSNRQGQGEQYF.

The chain recombines TRBV24-1 with TRBJ1-6; D not resolved. The CDR3 consists of 12 residues. V was trimmed by 6 bases and J by 8 bases, leaving 7 bases between them. Germline CDR1 and CDR2: KGHDR and SFDVKD. CDR3 in amino acids: CATSTEDSPLHF. In DNA, the CDR3 is TGTGCCACCAGTACGGAGGATTCACCCCTCCACTTT.

The J gene is TRBJ2-1, the V gene TRBV7-8, with D tentatively TRBD2 (5 bases). V was clipped by 4 bases and J by 3 bases, with 13 bases between them. This CDR3 is built from 15 residues. Germline V gives CDR1 SGHVS, CDR2 FQNEAQ. The CDR3 here is CASSSPGKNYNEQFF. Written as DNA, the CDR3 is TGTGCCAGCAGCTCCCCGGGAAAGAACTACAATGAGCAGTTCTTC. Together with reference TRBV7-8 and TRBJ2-1, the CDR3 gives the full variable domain: GAGVSQSPRYKVAKRGQDVALRCDPISGHVSLFWYQQALGQGPEFLTYFQNEAQLDKSGLPSDRFFAERPEGSVSTLKIQRTQQEDSAVYLCASSSPGKNYNEQFFGPGTRLTVL.

This CDR3 reads CASSQTSGTAYEQYF. In DNA, the CDR3 is TGTGCCAGCAGCCAGACTAGCGGGACGGCCTACGAGCAGTACTTC. This chain uses TRBV5-4 with TRBJ2-7; 11 nucleotides align to TRBD2. The CDR3 is 15 residues long. CDR1 is SGHNT, CDR2 YYREEE, per germline (reference sequence). With V trimmed by 4 bases and J by 2 bases, 5 bases remained unmatched.

This rearrangement joins TRBV9 to TRBJ2-1, with 11 bases that match TRBD2. This CDR3 is 19 amino acids long. V trimming: 0 bases; J trimming: 8 bases; junction bases outside the gene matches: 16. Germline values: CDR1 SGDLS, CDR2 YYNGEE. CDR3 nucleotide sequence: TGTGCCAGCAGCGTAGCCACTAGCGGGAGACTTTCCCCTATCCATGAGCAGTTCTTC. Amino acids: CASSVATSGRLSPIHEQFF.

The J gene is TRBJ1-5, the V gene TRBV6-5; TRBD1 matches at 12 bases. V shed 7 bases, J shed 5 bases, and the junction held 3 bases outside the gene matches. CDR3 length equals 14 residues. Germline V CDR1 and CDR2: MNHEY, SVGAGI. The CDR3 coding sequence is TGTGCCAGCACCGGGACAGGGGGCTATCAGCCCCAGCATTTT. Translated: CASTGTGGYQPQHF.

The chain recombines TRBV11-2 with TRBJ2-1, with 7 bases fitting TRBD2. V trimming: 5 bases; J trimming: 0 bases; junction bases outside the gene matches: 7. The germline CDR1 and CDR2 sequences are SGHAT and FQNNGV. The CDR3 has 16 residues. Written as DNA, the CDR3 is TGTGCCAGCAGCCCATTAACGGGAGGCTCCTACAATGAGCAGTTCTTC. Amino acids: CASSPLTGGSYNEQFF.

This rearrangement joins TRBV2 to TRBJ1-4; the D is unclear. With 3 bases removed from V and 10 bases from J, the gap between germline ends came to 15 bases. Germline V gene data show CDR1 as SNHLY and CDR2 as FYNNEI. The CDR3 loop spans 14 amino acids. In DNA, the CDR3 is TGTGCCAGCAGTGATCCCTGGGAGCACGGAAAACTGTTTTTT. Translation gives CASSDPWEHGKLFF.

CDR3 loop: CASSLRRVETQYF. DNA of the CDR3: TGTGCCAGCAGCTTGCGCAGGGTGGAGACCCAGTACTTC. The rearrangement links TRBV5-4 to TRBJ2-5; TRBD1 might be the D (5 bases). Trimming cost V 1 base and J 5 bases, with 9 bases left between them. Looked up from germline, CDR1 is SGHNT and CDR2 is YYREEE (reference sequence). The CDR3 totals 13 residues.

This chain links TRBV7-9 with TRBJ2-5, with TRBD2 matching 10 bases. The V gene's germline CDR1 is SEHNR and CDR2 FQNEAQ (reference sequence). V lost 5 bases and J lost 5; bases outside the gene matches: 5. The CDR3 covers 14 residues. CDR3: CASSPLAGVETQYF. CDR3 sequence (DNA): TGTGCCAGCAGCCCCCTAGCGGGGGTTGAGACCCAGTACTTC.

CDR3 in DNA: TGTGCCACCACCGGGACACTGCCCCAGCATTTT. The encoded protein is CATTGTLPQHF. This chain connects TRBV24-1 to TRBJ1-5; perhaps TRBD1 as D (6 bases). This CDR3 spans 11 amino acids. Trimming left V 8 bases short and J 9 bases short, with 10 bases between. CDR1 is KGHDR and CDR2 is SFDVKD in the germline V gene.

The chain recombines TRBV7-8 with TRBJ1-2; weak D call: TRBD1 (5 bases). The CDR3 totals 13 residues. CDR1 and CDR2 from the germline V gene are SGHVS and FQNEAQ. V gave up 1 base and J gave up 8 bases, with 11 bases separating them. In DNA form, the CDR3 reads TGTGCCAGCAGCTTAGGGGGGGTTCGCGGCTACACCTTC. It yields the protein CASSLGGVRGYTF. The full variable domain, its missing parts supplied by reference TRBV7-8 and TRBJ1-2, is GAGVSQSPRYKVAKRGQDVALRCDPISGHVSLFWYQQALGQGPEFLTYFQNEAQLDKSGLPSDRFFAERPEGSVSTLKIQRTQQEDSAVYLCASSLGGVRGYTFGSGTRLTVV.

The chain couples TRBV28 to TRBJ2-5; 8 nucleotides line up with TRBD1. Germline CDR1 is MDHEN and CDR2 is SYDVKM. The CDR3 contains 16 residues. Trimming at V came to 2 bases and at J to 4 bases, leaving 9 bases not matched to a gene. The CDR3 DNA follows: TGTGCCAGCAGTTTAAATGGACAGGGAGTAGGAGAGACCCAGTACTTC. Encoded protein: CASSLNGQGVGETQYF.

J is TRBJ1-2 and V is TRBV29-1; tentatively, D is TRBD1 (5 bases). The CDR3 is 14 residues long. V was pared by 4 bases and J by 2 bases, with 14 bases between. Germline-derived CDR1 and CDR2 are SQVTM and ANQGSEA. The CDR3 is CSVGVGGANYGYTF. The CDR3 DNA sequence: TGCAGCGTTGGGGTCGGGGGAGCCAACTATGGCTACACCTTC.

In DNA form, the CDR3 reads TGTGCCAGCAGCTCCGGACTAGCCGACGAGCAGTACTTC. Protein: CASSSGLADEQYF. The chain recombines TRBV5-4 with TRBJ2-7; 8 nucleotides match TRBD2. Looked up from germline, CDR1 is SGHNT and CDR2 is YYREEE (reference sequence). The V and J ends lost 3 bases and 5 bases, in that order; junction bases with no gene match: 4. The CDR3 sequence is 13 residues long.

This clone has a single count. The conserved phenylalanine or tryptophan is not found at the CDR3 terminus, so this likely reflects a read error. The DNA is omitted, as the CDR3 cannot be located on it reliably, and the CDR3 follows TCRdb's listing. The V call is TRBV14, the J call TRBJ1-1. The germline gives CDR1 SGHDN, CDR2 FVKESK. From its first to its last residue, the CDR3 has 10 amino acids. The CDR3 here is CASSHEWGVG.

The rearrangement links TRBV27 to TRBJ1-5, with 10 bases matching TRBD1. V lost 8 bases, J lost 1 base, and 8 bases stayed unmatched. Per germline, CDR1 MNHEY and CDR2 SMNVEV (reference sequence). The CDR3 length is 16 residues. For the CDR3, the DNA is TGTGCCAGCGGTGACAGGGGGCTAGGGAGCAATCAGCCCCAGCATTTT. Its translation is CASGDRGLGSNQPQHF.

The chain employs TRBV15 and TRBJ2-5; 9 nucleotides agree with TRBD1. The CDR3 has 15 residues. Germline trimming cut 0 bases from V and 5 bases from J; bases unmatched to any gene: 4. Germline values: CDR1 LNHNV, CDR2 YYDKDF (reference sequence). CDR3 DNA sequence: TGTGCCACCAGCAGAGAGATGACAGGGGGGGAGACCCAGTACTTC. Encoded protein: CATSREMTGGETQYF.

The chain combines TRBV4-3 with TRBJ1-4; a possible D gene is TRBD1 (5 bases). This CDR3 is built from 16 residues. CDR1 LGHNA and CDR2 YSLEER come from the germline V gene. V lost 0 bases, J lost 6 bases, and 14 bases lay in between. In DNA, the CDR3 is TGCGCCAGCAGCCAAGATCCTTCGGGGGGTTATGAAAAACTGTTTTTT. Protein product: CASSQDPSGGYEKLFF.